This T cell receptor beta chain comes out of a study of blood T cell repertoires in COVID-19. About the research overall: The analysed material was cDNA or gDNA that came from T cells, B-cell-depleted T cells, or PBMCs.

Authors' analysis steps: Using reference gene primer amplification, nucleated cell counts were estimated. The repertoire was sequenced with immunoSEQ multiplex PCR; TCRdb's copy has only in-frame clones and lacks some. V and J calls and clone size follow that table, whereas D and trimming were derived from the DNA. The table records approximately 240,000 clones, about 88% of them present only once. The TCR sequence derives from a woman aged 35 to 49 who had recovered from COVID-19. Sequences were obtained from peripheral blood.

The CDR3 reads CASSYSRDRGLNQPQHF. The DNA for the CDR3 is TGTGCCAGCAGTTACTCTAGGGATAGGGGCCTCAATCAGCCCCAGCATTTT. The chain is built from TRBV6-2 or TRBV6-3 and TRBJ1-5; TRBD1 might be the D (5 bases). Germline CDR1 is MNHEY and CDR2 is SVGEGT. V lost 0 bases and J 3 bases, leaving 15 bases between the germline ends. CDR3 size: 17 residues.